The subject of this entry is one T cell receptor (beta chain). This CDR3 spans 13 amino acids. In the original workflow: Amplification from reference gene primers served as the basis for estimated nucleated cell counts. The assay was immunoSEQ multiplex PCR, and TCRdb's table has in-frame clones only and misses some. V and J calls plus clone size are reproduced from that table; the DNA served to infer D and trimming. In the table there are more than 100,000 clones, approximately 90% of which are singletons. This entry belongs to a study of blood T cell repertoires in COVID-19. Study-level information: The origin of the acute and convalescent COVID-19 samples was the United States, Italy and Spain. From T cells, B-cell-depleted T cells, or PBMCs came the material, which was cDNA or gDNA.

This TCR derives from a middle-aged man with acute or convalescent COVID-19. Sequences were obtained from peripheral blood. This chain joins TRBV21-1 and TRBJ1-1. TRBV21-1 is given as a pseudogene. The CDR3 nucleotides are TGTGCCAGCAGCAAAGAAGCTAACACTGAAGCTTTCTTT. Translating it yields CASSKEANTEAFF.